The clone carrying this T cell receptor beta chain has a handful of counts. The target antigen is unknown. This sample was taken from a study of cytomegalovirus exposure and HLA in healthy donors. Study-wide background: Around 85 million unique TCRs from HLA-typed donors were held in an early data release.

Per the germline V gene, CDR1 is SGHRS and CDR2 is YFSETQ. V was clipped by 0 bases and J by 7 bases, with 11 bases between them. The CDR3 sequence is 14 residues long. 60 Vbeta and 13 Jbeta primers were used in PCR. Clones were read by immunoSEQ multiplex PCR, and TCRdb kept only the in-frame ones, dropping some. The sample carries 100,000 to 120,000 clones, 60% to 80% recorded once. Study-wide results and caveats: Reportedly, fewer N-insertions than the approximately 650-donor mean appeared in an Asian-associated ancestry cluster in a later analysis. Sequencing had likely introduced a cluster of highly shared sequence variants as an artifact.

This chain joins TRBV5-1 and TRBJ2-1, with TRBD1 as a possible D gene (5 bases). Input material: PBMCs. The source is a man in his late teens or twenties in good health and CMV-seropositive. CDR3 bases: TGCGCCAGCAGCTTGGGCAGGGAAGGGAATGAGCAGTTCTTC. It yields the protein CASSLGREGNEQFF.